The present T cell receptor (beta chain) was sequenced within a study of human T cells and chemical hapten exposure. MiXCR, run by TCRdb on the RACE reads, gives a single entry per CDR3 protein. Of tens of thousands of distinct CDR3 sequences listed, around 10% are singletons. This clonotype occurred once. This may arise from a read error, as a much more abundant clone is one base away. Noted time point: patch test 3, about 24 weeks after DPC sensitization. Treatment reported: therapeutic diphenylcyclopropenone sensitization with weekly scalp DPC. Looked up from germline, CDR1 is SEHNR and CDR2 is FQNEAQ (reference sequence). The ends were cut back, 5 bases at V and 4 bases at J, with 8 bases in the middle. The CDR3 is 12 residues long.

The V call is TRBV7-9, the J call TRBJ1-2; D is unresolved. The sequencing here drew on whole blood, taken in connection with sensitization to the hapten diphenylcyclopropenone (DPC). The TCR was taken from a woman between 45 and 65 years old with alopecia areata. Some clones in this sample may be carry-over from other donors' samples. Written as DNA, the CDR3 is TGTGCCAGCAGCGGGATCTTCTATGGCTACACCTTC. This codes for CASSGIFYGYTF.